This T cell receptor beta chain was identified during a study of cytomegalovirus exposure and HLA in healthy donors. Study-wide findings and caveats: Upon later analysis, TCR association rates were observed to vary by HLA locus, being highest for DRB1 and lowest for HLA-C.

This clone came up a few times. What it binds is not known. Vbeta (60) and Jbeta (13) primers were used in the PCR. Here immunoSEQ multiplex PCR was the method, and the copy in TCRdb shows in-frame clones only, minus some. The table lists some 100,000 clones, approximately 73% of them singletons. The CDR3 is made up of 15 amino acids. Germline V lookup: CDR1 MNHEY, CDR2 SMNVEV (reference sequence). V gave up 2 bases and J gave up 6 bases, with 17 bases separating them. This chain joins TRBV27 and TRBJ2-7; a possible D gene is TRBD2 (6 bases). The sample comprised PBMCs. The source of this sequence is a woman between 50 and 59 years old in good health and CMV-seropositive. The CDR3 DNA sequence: TGTGCCAGCAGTTTAGTGGCTCAAAGCGGGCTCGAGCAGTACTTC. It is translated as CASSLVAQSGLEQYF.